This TCR beta chain was retrieved from a study of OX40 agonist ivuxolimab in advanced cancers. Study background: Patients received ivuxolimab, an intravenous treatment, every 2 weeks at 0.01 to 10 mg/kg. Whole-study findings and limits: Partial responders at 0.1-3.0 mg/kg had among the lowest clonal expansion.

About this clone itself: Its antigen is undetermined.

The table came from immunoSEQ multiplex PCR; TCRdb's copy has only in-frame clones and leaves some out. The table shows 95,000 to 150,000 clones, with around 93% occurring only once. The CDR3 length is 16 residues. Germline CDR1 and CDR2: MDHEN and SYDVKM. Trimming left V 1 base short and J 5 bases short, with 15 bases between. Blood sampling took place at baseline, cycle 4 day 1, and cycle 7 day 1. The sequence was obtained from an adult with an advanced solid tumor such as melanoma, head and neck, liver or kidney cancer. The chain has TRBV28 and TRBJ1-5, with D tentatively TRBD1 (6 bases). This material consisted of CD4+ or CD8+ T cells sorted from blood, taken in a trial of the OX40 agonist ivuxolimab. CDR3 DNA: TGTGCCAGCAGTTTATACGGGCAGGGGAGCCATCAGCCCCAGCATTTT. Translating gives CASSLYGQGSHQPQHF. The whole variable domain, remainder taken from reference TRBV28 and TRBJ1-5, is DVKVTQSSRYLVKRTGEKVFLECVQDMDHENMFWYRQDPGLGLRLIYFSYDVKMKEKGDIPEGYSVSREKKERFSLILESASTNQTSMYLCASSLYGQGSHQPQHFGDGTRLSIL.